Sequencing of this T cell receptor beta chain was carried out in a study of PD-1 blockade in classical Hodgkin lymphoma. Looking at the study overall: Patients were treated with nivolumab at 3 mg/kg, and this was given intravenously every 2 weeks. Study-wide results and caveats: Patients with a complete response exhibited baseline diversity comparable to newly diagnosed patients. Underlying causes for the observed repertoire differences were not defined, possibly disease activity or prior therapy. The study reported lower baseline TCR diversity in newly diagnosed patients than in healthy donors.

The time point is: cycle 4 day 1 (C4D1), after six to seven weeks of nivolumab. With no exception, relapse followed autologous stem cell transplantation in all patients, and brentuximab vedotin exposure varied. The method was immunoSEQ multiplex PCR; TCRdb's version includes in-frame clones alone and lacks a portion of them. The repertoire holds some 93,000 clones, 83% seen once, with about 15% in the top ten. Germline V gene lookup returns CDR1 MNHEY and CDR2 SMNVEV (reference sequence). The V segment lost 3 bases and the J segment 4 bases; nucleotides outside the gene matches: 9. The CDR3 covers 16 residues. A word on this clone: Its antigen is currently unknown.

This clonotype originated in a human donor with classical Hodgkin lymphoma. The input for sequencing was peripheral blood mononuclear cells (PBMCs), taken before the fourth cycle of nivolumab. The chain is built from TRBV27 and TRBJ2-7, with TRBD2 matching 10 bases. CDR3 coding DNA: TGTGCCAGCAGTTTCTCAGCGGGAGGGCCGGGGTACGAGCAGTACTTC. The encoded protein is CASSFSAGGPGYEQYF.